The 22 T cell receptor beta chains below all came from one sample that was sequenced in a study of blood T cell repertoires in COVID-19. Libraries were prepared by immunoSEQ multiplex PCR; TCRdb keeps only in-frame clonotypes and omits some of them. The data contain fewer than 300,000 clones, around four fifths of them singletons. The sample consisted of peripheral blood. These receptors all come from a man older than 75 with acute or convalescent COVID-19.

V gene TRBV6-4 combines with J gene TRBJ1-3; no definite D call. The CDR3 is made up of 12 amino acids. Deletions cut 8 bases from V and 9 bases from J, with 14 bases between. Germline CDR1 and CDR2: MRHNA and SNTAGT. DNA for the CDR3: TGTGCCAGCGCCCGAGACGGCGGCACCATATATTTT. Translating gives CASARDGGTIYF.

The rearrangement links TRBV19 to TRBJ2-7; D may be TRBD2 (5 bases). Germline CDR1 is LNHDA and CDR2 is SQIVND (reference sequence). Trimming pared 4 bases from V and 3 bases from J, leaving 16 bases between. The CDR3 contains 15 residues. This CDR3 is CASSREIRPNYEQYF. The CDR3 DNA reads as TGTGCCAGTAGTAGGGAGATCAGACCGAACTACGAGCAGTACTTC.

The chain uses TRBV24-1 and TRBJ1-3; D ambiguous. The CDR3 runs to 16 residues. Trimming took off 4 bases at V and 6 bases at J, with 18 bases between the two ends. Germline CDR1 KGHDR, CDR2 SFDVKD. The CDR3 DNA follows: TGTGCCACCAGTGACAACAGCCTCGGTCTTCAAAACACCATATATTTT. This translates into CATSDNSLGLQNTIYF.

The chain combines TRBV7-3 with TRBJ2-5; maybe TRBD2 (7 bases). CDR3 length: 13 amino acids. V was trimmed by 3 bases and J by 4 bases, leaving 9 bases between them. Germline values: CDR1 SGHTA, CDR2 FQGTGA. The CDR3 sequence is CASSFGGRETQYF. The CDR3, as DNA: TGTGCCAGCAGCTTCGGGGGGCGAGAGACCCAGTACTTC.

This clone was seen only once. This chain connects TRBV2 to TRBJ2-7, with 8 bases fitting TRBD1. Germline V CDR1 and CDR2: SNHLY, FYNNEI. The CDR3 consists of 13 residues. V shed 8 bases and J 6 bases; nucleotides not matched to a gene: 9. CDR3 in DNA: TGTGCCAGCGGCGCCGGGACAGGACGCGAGCAGTACTTC. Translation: CASGAGTGREQYF.

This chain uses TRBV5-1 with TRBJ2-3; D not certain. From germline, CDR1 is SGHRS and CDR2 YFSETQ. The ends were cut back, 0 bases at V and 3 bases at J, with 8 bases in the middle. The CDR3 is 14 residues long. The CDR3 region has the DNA TGCGCCAGCAGCTTGGGGGCCATGACAGATACGCAGTATTTT. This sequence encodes CASSLGAMTDTQYF.

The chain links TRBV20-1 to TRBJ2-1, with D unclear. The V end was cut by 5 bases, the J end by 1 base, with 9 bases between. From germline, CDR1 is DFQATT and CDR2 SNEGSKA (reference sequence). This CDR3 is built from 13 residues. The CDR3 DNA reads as TGCAGTGCTCGTGACAAATCCTACAATGAGCAGTTCTTC. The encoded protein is CSARDKSYNEQFF.

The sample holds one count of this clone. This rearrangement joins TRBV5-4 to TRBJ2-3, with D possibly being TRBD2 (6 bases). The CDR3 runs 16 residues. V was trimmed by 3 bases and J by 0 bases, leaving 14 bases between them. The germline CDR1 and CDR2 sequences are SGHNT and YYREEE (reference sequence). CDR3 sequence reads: CASSSLSGSSTDTQYF. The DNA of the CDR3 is TGTGCCAGCAGCTCACTCAGCGGGTCTAGCACAGATACGCAGTATTTT.

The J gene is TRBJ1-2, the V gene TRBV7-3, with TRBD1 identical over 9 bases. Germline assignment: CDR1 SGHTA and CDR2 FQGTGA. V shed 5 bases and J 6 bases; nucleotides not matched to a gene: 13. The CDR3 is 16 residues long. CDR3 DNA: TGTGCCAGCAGCAATCGTCCGGGACAGGGTTATCATGGCTACACCTTC. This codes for CASSNRPGQGYHGYTF.

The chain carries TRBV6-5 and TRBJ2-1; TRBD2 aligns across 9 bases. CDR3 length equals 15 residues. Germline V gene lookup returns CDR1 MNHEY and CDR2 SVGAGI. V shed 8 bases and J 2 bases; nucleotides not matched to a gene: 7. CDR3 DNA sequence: TGTGCCAGCGGGTTAGCGGGGGTAGCCTACAATGAGCAGTTCTTC. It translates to CASGLAGVAYNEQFF.

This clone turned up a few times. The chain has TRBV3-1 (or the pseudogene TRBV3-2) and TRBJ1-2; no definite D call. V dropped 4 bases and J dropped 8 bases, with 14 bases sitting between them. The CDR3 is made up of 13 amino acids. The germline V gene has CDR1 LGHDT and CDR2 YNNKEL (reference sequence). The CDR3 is CASSLLSLRGYTF. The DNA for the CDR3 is TGTGCCAGCAGCCTCCTCTCGCTGAGAGGCTACACCTTC.

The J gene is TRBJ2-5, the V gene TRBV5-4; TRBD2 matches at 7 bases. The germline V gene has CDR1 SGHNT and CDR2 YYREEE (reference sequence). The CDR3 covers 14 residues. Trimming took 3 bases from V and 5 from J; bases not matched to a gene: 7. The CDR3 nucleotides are TGTGCCAGCAGCTCGAAAACTAGCGACGAGACCCAGTACTTC. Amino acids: CASSSKTSDETQYF.

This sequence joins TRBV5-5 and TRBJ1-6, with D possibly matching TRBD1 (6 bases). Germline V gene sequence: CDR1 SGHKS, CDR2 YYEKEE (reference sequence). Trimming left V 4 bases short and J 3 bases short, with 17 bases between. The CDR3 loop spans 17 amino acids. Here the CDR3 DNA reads TGTGCCAGCAGCCTGCCCGGGACAACCCTCTATAATTCACCCCTCCACTTT. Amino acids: CASSLPGTTLYNSPLHF. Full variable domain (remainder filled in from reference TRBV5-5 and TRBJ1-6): DAGVTQSPTHLIKTRGQQVTLRCSPISGHKSVSWYQQVLGQGPQFIFQYYEKEERGRGNFPDRFSARQFPNYSSELNVNALLLGDSALYLCASSLPGTTLYNSPLHFGNGTRLTVT.

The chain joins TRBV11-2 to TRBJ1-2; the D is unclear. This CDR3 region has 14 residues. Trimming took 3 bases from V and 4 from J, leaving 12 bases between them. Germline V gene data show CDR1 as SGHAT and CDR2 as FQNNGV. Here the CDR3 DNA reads TGTGCCAGCAGCTTGGGCCGCTCCTTCTATGGCTACACCTTC. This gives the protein CASSLGRSFYGYTF.

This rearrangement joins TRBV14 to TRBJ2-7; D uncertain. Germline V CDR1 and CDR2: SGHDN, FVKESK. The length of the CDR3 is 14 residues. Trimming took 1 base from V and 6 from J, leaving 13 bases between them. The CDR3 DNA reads TGTGCCAGCAGCCAAGGGCAGATCTTCTCCGAGCAGTACTTC. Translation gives CASSQGQIFSEQYF.

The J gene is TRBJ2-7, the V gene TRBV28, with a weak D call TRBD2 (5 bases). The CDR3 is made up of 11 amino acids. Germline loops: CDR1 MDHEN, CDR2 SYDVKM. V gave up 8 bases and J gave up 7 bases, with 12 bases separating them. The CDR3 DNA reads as TGTGCCAGCGGGAGAATAAGGGAGCAGTACTTC. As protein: CASGRIREQYF.

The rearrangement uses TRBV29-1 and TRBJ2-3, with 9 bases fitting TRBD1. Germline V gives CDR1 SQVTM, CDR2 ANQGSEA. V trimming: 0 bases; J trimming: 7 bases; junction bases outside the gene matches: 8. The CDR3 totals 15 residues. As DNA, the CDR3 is TGCAGCGTTGAAGATCTAAGACAGGGGGTCAATACGCAGTATTTT. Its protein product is CSVEDLRQGVNTQYF.

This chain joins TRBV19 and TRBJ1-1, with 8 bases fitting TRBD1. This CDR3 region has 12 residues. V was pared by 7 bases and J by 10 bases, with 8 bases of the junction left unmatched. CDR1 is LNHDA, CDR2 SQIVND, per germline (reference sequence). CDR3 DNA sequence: TGTGCCAGTACACCCCCAGGGGGCACAGCTTTCTTT. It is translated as CASTPPGGTAFF.

The CDR3 spells CASSSLLVETQYF. CDR3 DNA sequence: TGTGCCAGCAGCTCACTACTCGTTGAGACCCAGTACTTC. The rearrangement joins TRBV11-2 to TRBJ2-5; D is ambiguous. This CDR3 region has 13 residues. V was trimmed by 4 bases and J by 5 bases, leaving 11 bases between them. CDR1 and CDR2 (germline): SGHAT, FQNNGV.

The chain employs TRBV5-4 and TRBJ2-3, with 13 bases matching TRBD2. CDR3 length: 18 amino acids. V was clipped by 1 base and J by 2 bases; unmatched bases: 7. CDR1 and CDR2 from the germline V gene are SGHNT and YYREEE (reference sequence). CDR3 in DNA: TGTGCCAGCAGCTTGTTACTAGCGGGGGGGCGAACCACAGATACGCAGTATTTT. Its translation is CASSLLLAGGRTTDTQYF.

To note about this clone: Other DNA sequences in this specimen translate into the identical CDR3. CDR3 sequence reads: CASSGPGRTYEQYF. CDR3 nucleotide sequence: TGTGCCAGCAGCGGCCCAGGTAGGACCTACGAGCAGTACTTC. V is TRBV3-1 (or the pseudogene TRBV3-2) and J is TRBJ2-7, with D unclear. Germline CDR1 and CDR2: LGHDT and YNNKEL (reference sequence). CDR3 length: 14 amino acids. V was trimmed by 5 bases and J by 2 bases, leaving 13 bases between them.

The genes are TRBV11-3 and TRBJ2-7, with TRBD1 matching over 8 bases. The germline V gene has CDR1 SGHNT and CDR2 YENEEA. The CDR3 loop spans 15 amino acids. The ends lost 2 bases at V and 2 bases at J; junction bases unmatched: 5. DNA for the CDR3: TGTGCCAGCAGCTTACGCGGACAGGGACCCTACGAGCAGTACTTC. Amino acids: CASSLRGQGPYEQYF.